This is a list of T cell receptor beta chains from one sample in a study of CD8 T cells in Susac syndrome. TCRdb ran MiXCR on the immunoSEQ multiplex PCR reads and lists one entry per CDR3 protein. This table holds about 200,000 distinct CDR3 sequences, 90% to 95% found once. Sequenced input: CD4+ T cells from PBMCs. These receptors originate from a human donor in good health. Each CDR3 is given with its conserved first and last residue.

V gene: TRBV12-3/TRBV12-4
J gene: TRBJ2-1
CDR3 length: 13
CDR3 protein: CASSLSRYNEQFF

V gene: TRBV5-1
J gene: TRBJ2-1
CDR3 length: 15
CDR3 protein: CASSLALGEANEQFF

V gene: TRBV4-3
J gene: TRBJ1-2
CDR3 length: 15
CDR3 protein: CASSQEMSGQGGYTF

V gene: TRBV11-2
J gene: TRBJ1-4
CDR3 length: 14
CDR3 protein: CASSREVVNEKLFF

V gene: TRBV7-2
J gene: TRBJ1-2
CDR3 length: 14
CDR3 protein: CASRAGQSSYGYTF

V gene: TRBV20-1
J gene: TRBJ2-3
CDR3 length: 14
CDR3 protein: CSARVAGVTDTQYF

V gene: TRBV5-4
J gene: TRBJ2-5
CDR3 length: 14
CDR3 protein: CASSLPGLKETQYF

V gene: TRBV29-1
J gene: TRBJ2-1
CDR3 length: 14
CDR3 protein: CSVFLPLNYNEQFF

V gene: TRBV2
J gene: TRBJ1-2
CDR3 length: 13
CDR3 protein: CASALGPYYGYTF

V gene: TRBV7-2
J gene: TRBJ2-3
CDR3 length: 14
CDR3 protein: CASSSRRSVDTQYF

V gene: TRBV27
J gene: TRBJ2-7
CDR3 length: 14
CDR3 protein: CASSLGTGPYEQYF

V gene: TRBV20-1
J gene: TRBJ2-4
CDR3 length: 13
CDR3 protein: CSARGQDLDIQYF

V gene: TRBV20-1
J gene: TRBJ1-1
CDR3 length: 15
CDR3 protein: CSARAILRQPTEAFF

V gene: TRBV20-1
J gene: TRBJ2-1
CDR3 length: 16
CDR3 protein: CSASMRLARSYNEQFF

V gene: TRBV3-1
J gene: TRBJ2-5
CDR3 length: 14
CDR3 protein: CASSQVPGKETQYF

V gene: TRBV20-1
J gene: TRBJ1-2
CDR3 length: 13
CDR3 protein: CRASLGLRNGYTF

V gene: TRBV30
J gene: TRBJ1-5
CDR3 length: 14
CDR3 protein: CAWSRGGAFQPQHF

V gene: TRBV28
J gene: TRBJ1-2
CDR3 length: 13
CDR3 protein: CASREGTARGYTF

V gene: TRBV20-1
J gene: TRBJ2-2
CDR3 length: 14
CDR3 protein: CSASYRANTGELFF

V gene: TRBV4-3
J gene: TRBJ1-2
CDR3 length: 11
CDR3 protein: CASSGVGGYTF

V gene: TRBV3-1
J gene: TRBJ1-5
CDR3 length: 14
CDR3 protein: CASSQVRGIQPQHF

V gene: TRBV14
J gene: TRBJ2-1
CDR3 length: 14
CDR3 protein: CASSRQLASNEQFF

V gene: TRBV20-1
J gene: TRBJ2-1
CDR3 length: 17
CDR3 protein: CSARGVGGEVSYNEQFF

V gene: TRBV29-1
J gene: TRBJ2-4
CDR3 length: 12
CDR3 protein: CSVGQRGNIQYF

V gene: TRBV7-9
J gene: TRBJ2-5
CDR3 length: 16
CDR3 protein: CASSLGDRARQETQYF

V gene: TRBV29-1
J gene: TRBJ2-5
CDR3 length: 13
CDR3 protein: CSVSPDGQETQYF

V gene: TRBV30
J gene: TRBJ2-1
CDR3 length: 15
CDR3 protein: CAWSVTGLGGNEQFF

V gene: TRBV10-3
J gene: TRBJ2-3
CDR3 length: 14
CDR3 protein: CAISDRAATDTQYF

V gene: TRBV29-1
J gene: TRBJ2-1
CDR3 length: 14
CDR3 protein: CSVPLGVPYNEQFF

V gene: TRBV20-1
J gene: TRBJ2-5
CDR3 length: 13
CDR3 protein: CSATGPEGETQYF

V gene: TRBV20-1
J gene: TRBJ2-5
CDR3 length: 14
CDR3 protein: CSASIGGRGETQYF

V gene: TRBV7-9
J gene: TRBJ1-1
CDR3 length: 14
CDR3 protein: CASRSGQWNTEAFF

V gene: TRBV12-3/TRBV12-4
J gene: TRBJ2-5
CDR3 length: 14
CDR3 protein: CASSAQRHQETQYF

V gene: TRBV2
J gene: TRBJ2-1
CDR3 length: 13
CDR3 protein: CASTGPGNNEQFF

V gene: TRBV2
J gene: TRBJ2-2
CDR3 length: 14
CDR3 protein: CASSGTSYTGELFF

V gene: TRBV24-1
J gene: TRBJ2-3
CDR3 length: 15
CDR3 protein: CATSDTGSGTDTQYF

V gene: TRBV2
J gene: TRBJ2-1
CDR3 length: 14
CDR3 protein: CASIPGNLYNEQFF

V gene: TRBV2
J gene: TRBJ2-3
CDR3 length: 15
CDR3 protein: CASSGQGPITDTQYF

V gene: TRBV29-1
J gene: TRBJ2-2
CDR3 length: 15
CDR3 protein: CSAEGTNGGTGELFF

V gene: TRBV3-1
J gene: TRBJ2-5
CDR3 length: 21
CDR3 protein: CASSPSVRDRGRGAFQETQYF

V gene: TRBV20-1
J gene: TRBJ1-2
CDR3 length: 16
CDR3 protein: CSGTDGATEANYGYTF

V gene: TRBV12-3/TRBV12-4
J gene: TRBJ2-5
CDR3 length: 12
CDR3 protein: CASSLALETQYF

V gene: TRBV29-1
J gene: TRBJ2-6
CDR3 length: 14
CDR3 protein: CSVEDNSGANVLTF

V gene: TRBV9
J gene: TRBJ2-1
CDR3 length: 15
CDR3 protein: CASSVAGAADSQQFF

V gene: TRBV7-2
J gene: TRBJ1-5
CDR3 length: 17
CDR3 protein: CASSPRGGGGSNQPQHF

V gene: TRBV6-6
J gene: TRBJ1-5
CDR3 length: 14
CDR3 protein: CASSTLQGWQPQHF

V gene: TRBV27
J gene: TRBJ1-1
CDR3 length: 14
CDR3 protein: CASSLAMMNTEAFF

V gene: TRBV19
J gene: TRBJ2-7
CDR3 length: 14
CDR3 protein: CASSRTSGSYEQYF

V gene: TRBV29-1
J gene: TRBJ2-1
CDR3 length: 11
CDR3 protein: CSGLDSQEQFF

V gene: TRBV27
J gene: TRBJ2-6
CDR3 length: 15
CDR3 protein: CASSREYSGANVLTF

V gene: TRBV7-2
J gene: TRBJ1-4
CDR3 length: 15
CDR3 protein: CASRPTGTVGEKLFF

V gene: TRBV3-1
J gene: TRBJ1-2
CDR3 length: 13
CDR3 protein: CASSQEAGSGYTF

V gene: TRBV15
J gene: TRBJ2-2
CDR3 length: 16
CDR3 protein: CATSASSGSHPGELFF

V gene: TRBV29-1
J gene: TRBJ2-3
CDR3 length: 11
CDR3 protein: CSVGTGDTQYF

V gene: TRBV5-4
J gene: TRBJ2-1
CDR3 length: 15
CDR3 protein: CASSSGTGNDNEQFF

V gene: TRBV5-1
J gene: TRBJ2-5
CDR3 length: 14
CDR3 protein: CASSLALLGETQYF

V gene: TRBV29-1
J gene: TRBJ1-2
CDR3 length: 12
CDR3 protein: CGVIGQGYGYTF

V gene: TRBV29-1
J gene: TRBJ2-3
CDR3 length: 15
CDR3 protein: CSVVLAGGSTDTQYF

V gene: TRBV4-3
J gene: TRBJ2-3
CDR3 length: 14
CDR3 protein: CASSQDQATDTQYF

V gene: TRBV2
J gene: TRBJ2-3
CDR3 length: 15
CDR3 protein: CASQGNTGSTDTQYF